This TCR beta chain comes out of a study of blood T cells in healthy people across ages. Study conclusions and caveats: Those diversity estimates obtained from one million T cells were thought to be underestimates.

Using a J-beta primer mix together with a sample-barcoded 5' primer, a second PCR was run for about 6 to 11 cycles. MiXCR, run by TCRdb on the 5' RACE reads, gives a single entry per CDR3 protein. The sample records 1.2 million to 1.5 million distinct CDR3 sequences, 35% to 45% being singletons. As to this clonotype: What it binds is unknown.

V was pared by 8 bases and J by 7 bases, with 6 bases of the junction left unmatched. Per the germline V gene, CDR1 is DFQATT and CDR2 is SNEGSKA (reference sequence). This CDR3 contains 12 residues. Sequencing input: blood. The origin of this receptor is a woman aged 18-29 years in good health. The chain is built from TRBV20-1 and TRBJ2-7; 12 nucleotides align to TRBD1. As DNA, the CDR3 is TGCAGTTTGGGACAGGGGGCAGGTGAGCAGTACTTC. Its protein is CSLGQGAGEQYF.